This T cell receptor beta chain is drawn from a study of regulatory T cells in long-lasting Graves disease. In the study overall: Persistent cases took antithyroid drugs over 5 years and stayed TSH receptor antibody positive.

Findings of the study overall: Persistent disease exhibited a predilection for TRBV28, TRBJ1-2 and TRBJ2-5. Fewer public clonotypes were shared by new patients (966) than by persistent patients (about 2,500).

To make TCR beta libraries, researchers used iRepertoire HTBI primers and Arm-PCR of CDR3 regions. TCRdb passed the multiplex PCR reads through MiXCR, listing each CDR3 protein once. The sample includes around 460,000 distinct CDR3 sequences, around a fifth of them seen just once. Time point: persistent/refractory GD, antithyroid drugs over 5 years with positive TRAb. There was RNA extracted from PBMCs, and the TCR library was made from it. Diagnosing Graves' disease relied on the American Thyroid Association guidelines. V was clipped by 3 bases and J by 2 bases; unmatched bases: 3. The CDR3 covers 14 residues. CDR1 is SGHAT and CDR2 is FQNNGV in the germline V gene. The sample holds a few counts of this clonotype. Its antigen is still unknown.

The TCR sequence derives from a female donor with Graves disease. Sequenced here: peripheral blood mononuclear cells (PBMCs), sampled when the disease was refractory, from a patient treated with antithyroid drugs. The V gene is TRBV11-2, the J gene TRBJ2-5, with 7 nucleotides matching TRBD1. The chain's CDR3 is CASSLGDRQETQYF. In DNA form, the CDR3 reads TGTGCCAGCAGCTTGGGGGACAGACAAGAGACCCAGTACTTC.